The 18 T cell receptor beta chains below all came from one sample that was sequenced in a study of cytomegalovirus exposure and HLA in healthy donors. Profiled with immunoSEQ multiplex PCR; TCRdb holds only in-frame clones, not every one. Of 200,000 to 250,000 clones listed, roughly 91% are singletons. The sample consisted of PBMCs. All receptors derive from a woman aged 18-29 years in good health and CMV-seropositive.

The V call is TRBV5-1, the J call TRBJ2-1; TRBD2 matches at 9 bases. This CDR3 spans 15 amino acids. Trimming at V came to 3 bases and at J to 3 bases, leaving 4 bases not matched to a gene. Germline V lookup: CDR1 SGHRS, CDR2 YFSETQ. The CDR3 reads CASSYGTSSYNEQFF. The DNA of the CDR3 is TGCGCCAGCAGCTATGGGACTAGCAGCTACAATGAGCAGTTCTTC.

V and J are TRBV19 and TRBJ2-1; unclear D gene. V was clipped by 5 bases and J by 1 base, with 3 bases between them. The germline V gene has CDR1 LNHDA and CDR2 SQIVND (reference sequence). The CDR3 is made up of 12 amino acids. The CDR3 DNA follows: TGTGCCAGTAGTTTATCCTACAATGAGCAGTTCTTC. Protein sequence: CASSLSYNEQFF.

This chain joins TRBV7-3 and TRBJ2-1; 8 bases fit TRBD2. V lost 2 bases and J lost 3; bases outside the gene matches: 6. The CDR3 is made up of 16 amino acids. Germline assignment: CDR1 SGHTA and CDR2 FQGTGA. Here the CDR3 DNA reads TGTGCCAGCAGCTTAGGGGTTGCGGGAGGCTACAATGAGCAGTTCTTC. This encodes CASSLGVAGGYNEQFF. The full variable domain, completed using reference TRBV7-3 and TRBJ2-1, is GAGVSQTPSNKVTEKGKYVELRCDPISGHTALYWYRQSLGQGPEFLIYFQGTGAADDSGLPNDRFFAVRPEGSVSTLKIQRTERGDSAVYLCASSLGVAGGYNEQFFGPGTRLTVL.

The chain employs TRBV7-3 and TRBJ2-1; TRBD1 matches 9 bases. Germline CDR1 is SGHTA and CDR2 is FQGTGA. This CDR3 spans 15 amino acids. The V segment lost 2 bases and the J segment 8 bases; nucleotides outside the gene matches: 7. In DNA form, the CDR3 reads TGTGCCAGCAGCTTAGGACAGGGGATAATCGATGAGCAGTTCTTC. Its translation is CASSLGQGIIDEQFF.

This chain joins TRBV10-2 and TRBJ2-1, with 7 bases matching TRBD2. V was pared by 8 bases and J by 0 bases, with 13 bases of the junction left unmatched. The CDR3 extends over 17 amino acids. CDR1 and CDR2 (germline): WSHSY, SAAADI. The CDR3 loop is CASWGGDFHSSYNEQFF. CDR3 in DNA: TGCGCCAGCTGGGGAGGGGACTTCCATAGCTCCTACAATGAGCAGTTCTTC.

The CDR3 DNA reads as TGCGCCAGCAGCCCCACCCCGACAGGGGATTGGACTGAAGCTTTCTTT. Encoded protein: CASSPTPTGDWTEAFF. The chain carries TRBV4-1 and TRBJ1-1, with 8 bases fitting TRBD1. Losses at the gene ends were 4 bases for V and 5 bases for J; bases not matched to a gene: 12. The CDR3 is made up of 16 amino acids. From germline, CDR1 is MGHRA and CDR2 YSYEKL.

The genes are TRBV9 and TRBJ2-6, with D unclear. CDR1 SGDLS and CDR2 YYNGEE come from the germline V gene. Trimming removed 0 bases from V and 0 bases from J, with 4 bases in between. The CDR3 runs to 15 residues. In DNA, the CDR3 is TGTGCCAGCAGCGTAGTGAGCTCTGGGGCCAACGTCCTGACTTTC. Encoded protein: CASSVVSSGANVLTF.

The chain couples TRBV25-1 to TRBJ2-3; 9 nucleotides match TRBD1. The CDR3 has 18 amino acids. V trimming: 6 bases; J trimming: 2 bases; junction bases outside the gene matches: 15. CDR1 is MGHDK, CDR2 SYGVNS, per germline. The CDR3 reads CASRNSPGQGAYTDTQYF. CDR3 nucleotide sequence: TGTGCCAGCAGGAATTCCCCGGGACAGGGTGCATACACAGATACGCAGTATTTT.

The chain has TRBV28 and TRBJ2-2; D might be TRBD2 (5 bases). V was cut by 6 bases and J by 2 bases, with 7 bases left in between. From germline, CDR1 is MDHEN and CDR2 SYDVKM. The CDR3 has 13 residues. The CDR3: CASRDSNTGELFF. The DNA for the CDR3 is TGTGCCAGCAGGGACTCCAACACCGGGGAGCTGTTTTTT.

This chain connects TRBV11-2 to TRBJ2-1; D is perhaps TRBD1 (6 bases). This CDR3 is 15 amino acids long. Germline-derived CDR1 and CDR2 are SGHAT and FQNNGV. Trimming shortened V by 4 bases and J by 5 bases, and 15 bases separated the two germline ends. CDR3 sequence reads: CASSWMGRTDNEQFF. The CDR3 coding sequence is TGTGCCAGCAGCTGGATGGGCAGGACAGACAATGAGCAGTTCTTC.

This clone occurred a few times. This chain links TRBV6-5 with TRBJ2-7; 8 nucleotides align to TRBD1. The CDR3 covers 12 residues. Trimming took 6 bases from V and 2 from J; bases not matched to a gene: 0. The V gene's germline CDR1 is MNHEY and CDR2 SVGAGI. CDR3 loop: CASSRGPYEQYF. CDR3 DNA: TGTGCCAGCAGCAGGGGGCCCTACGAGCAGTACTTC.

The chain employs TRBV9 and TRBJ1-2; D unclear. In germline, CDR1 is SGDLS, CDR2 YYNGEE. V shed 5 bases and J shed 4 bases, with 12 bases lying between them. The CDR3 runs 13 residues. The CDR3 DNA reads as TGTGCCAGCAGTCCTACAGAGTCCTATGGCTACACCTTC. It codes for CASSPTESYGYTF.

Here the CDR3 DNA reads TGTGCCAGCAGCTTAGGACCAGGGGGCGAGGGTGGCTACACCTTC. It codes for CASSLGPGGEGGYTF. The rearrangement uses TRBV7-3 and TRBJ1-2, with 8 bases lining up with TRBD1. The CDR3 totals 15 residues. Germline lookup yields CDR1 SGHTA and CDR2 FQGTGA. V was pared by 2 bases and J by 7 bases, with 9 bases of the junction left unmatched.

This sequence joins TRBV4-1 and TRBJ1-2, with TRBD1 as a possible D gene (5 bases). The CDR3 runs to 15 residues. The germline V gene has CDR1 MGHRA and CDR2 YSYEKL. V dropped 4 bases and J dropped 6 bases, with 18 bases sitting between them. The CDR3 DNA reads as TGCGCCAGCAGCCTCCAGGCCGGGGGTGCCCATGGCTACACCTTC. This sequence encodes CASSLQAGGAHGYTF.

The chain employs TRBV5-4 and TRBJ2-3, with 10 bases matching TRBD2. Per the germline V gene, CDR1 is SGHNT and CDR2 is YYREEE (reference sequence). V was clipped by 2 bases and J by 1 base; unmatched bases: 4. This CDR3 has 16 residues. CDR3: CASSLGLAGGTDTQYF. The CDR3 region has the DNA TGTGCCAGCAGCTTAGGCCTAGCGGGAGGCACAGATACGCAGTATTTT. Full variable domain (outside the CDR3, taken from reference TRBV5-4 and TRBJ2-3): ETGVTQSPTHLIKTRGQQVTLRCSSQSGHNTVSWYQQALGQGPQFIFQYYREEENGRGNFPPRFSGLQFPNYSSELNVNALELDDSALYLCASSLGLAGGTDTQYFGPGTRLTVL.

The V and J genes are TRBV4-2 and TRBJ2-7, with 12 positions matching TRBD2. J gave up 6 bases and V 0 bases, and 6 bases lay outside the gene matches. The CDR3 length is 16 residues. The germline gives CDR1 LGHNA, CDR2 YNFKEQ. The CDR3 sequence is CASSQETLAGGTEQYF. In DNA form, the CDR3 reads TGTGCCAGCAGCCAAGAAACACTAGCGGGAGGAACCGAGCAGTACTTC.

This chain connects TRBV9 to TRBJ1-5; TRBD1 matches 10 bases. Germline V lookup: CDR1 SGDLS, CDR2 YYNGEE. The CDR3 loop spans 15 amino acids. J was trimmed by 6 bases and V by 3 bases; bases with no gene match: 6. In DNA, the CDR3 is TGTGCCAGCAGCGCGACAGGGGGCGATGCTCAGCCCCAGCATTTT. Residues: CASSATGGDAQPQHF.

This chain links TRBV29-1 with TRBJ1-2, with D unresolved. The ends were cut back, 1 base at V and 3 bases at J, with 18 bases in the middle. The CDR3 is 16 amino acids. Germline lookup yields CDR1 SQVTM and CDR2 ANQGSEA. The CDR3 DNA reads as TGCAGCGTTGAAGTCTTCCGGTTGAGTTTGTACTATGGCTACACCTTC. Amino acids: CSVEVFRLSLYYGYTF.